This T cell receptor beta chain is from a study of identical twins. Study findings and constraints: Compared with models, monozygotic twins showed more out-of-frame TCR alpha sharing.

Many counts were recorded for this clonotype. Its target is unknown. TCRdb redid the calling of the 5' RACE reads with MiXCR, one entry per CDR3 protein. There are around 570,000 distinct CDR3 sequences in the sample; 9% to 10% occur only once, and roughly 3.2% lies in the top ten. The CDR3 totals 16 residues. Germline V lookup: CDR1 SGHRS, CDR2 YFSETQ. The V end was cut by 4 bases, the J end by 9 bases, with 26 bases between. These data were also filed under a second study, of yellow fever vaccine responses in identical twins. That paper adds: Twins' vaccine T cell response reportedly seemed partly convergent, partly personalized.

The source of this sequence is a woman aged 18 to 35 in good health. The chain recombines TRBV5-1 with TRBJ2-7; perhaps TRBD2 as D (6 bases). Sequenced input: PBMCs. CDR3 residues: CASSERPGTEFEWQYF. CDR3 sequence (DNA): TGCGCCAGCAGCGAACGACCGGGGACTGAATTCGAGTGGCAGTACTTC.